This T cell receptor (beta chain) was captured in a study of blood T cell repertoires in COVID-19. Across the whole study: COVID-19 samples from acute and convalescent phases originated in the United States, Italy and Spain. Nucleic acid was either cDNA or gDNA, and it came from T cells, B-cell-depleted T cells, or PBMCs.

Sequenced by immunoSEQ multiplex PCR; TCRdb stores in-frame clones only, minus some. The sample shows 250,000 to 300,000 clones, about 93% of them seen only once. Ages ranged from about 18 to 89 years, with residence in more than 20 US areas. Clinical histories supplied by participants themselves formed the basis of cohort assignment. The V and J ends lost 2 bases and 0 bases respectively, with 11 bases between them. The V gene's germline CDR1 is SGHTA and CDR2 FQGNSA. The CDR3 extends over 17 amino acids. The chain has TRBV7-2 and TRBJ2-6, with D unclear. The TCR comes from a woman between 25 and 40 years old who had recovered from COVID-19. Specimen: PBMCs or T cells enriched from blood (not recorded which). The CDR3 region has the DNA TGTGCCAGCAGCTTAACCCCAGTTGTCTCTGGGGCCAACGTCCTGACTTTC. This gives the protein CASSLTPVVSGANVLTF.